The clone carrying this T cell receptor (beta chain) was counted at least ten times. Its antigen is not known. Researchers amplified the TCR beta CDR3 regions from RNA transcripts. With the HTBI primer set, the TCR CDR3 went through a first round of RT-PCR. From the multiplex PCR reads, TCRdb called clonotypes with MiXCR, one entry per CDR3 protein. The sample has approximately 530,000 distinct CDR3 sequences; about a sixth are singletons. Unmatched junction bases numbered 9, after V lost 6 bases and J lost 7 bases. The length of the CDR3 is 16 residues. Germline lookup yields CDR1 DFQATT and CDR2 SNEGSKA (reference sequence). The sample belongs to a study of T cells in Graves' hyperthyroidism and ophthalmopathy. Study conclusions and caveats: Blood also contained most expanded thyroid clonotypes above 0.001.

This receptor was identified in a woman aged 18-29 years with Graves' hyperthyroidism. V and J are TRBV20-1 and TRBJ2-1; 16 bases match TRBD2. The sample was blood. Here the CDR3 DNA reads TGCAGTGCCGGGACTAGCGGGAGGGCGAGTTGGAATGAGCAGTTCTTC. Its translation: CSAGTSGRASWNEQFF.